This T cell receptor (beta chain) was captured by sequencing in a study of T cell responses to AZD1222 COVID-19 vaccine. This CDR3 is 13 amino acids long. V shed 7 bases and J 6 bases; nucleotides not matched to a gene: 8. Per germline, CDR1 SEHNR and CDR2 FQNEAQ (reference sequence). Data came from immunoSEQ multiplex PCR; TCRdb stores just in-frame clones and leaves some out. The sample records roughly 93,000 clones, 85% to 90% being singletons. The chain is built from TRBV7-9 and TRBJ1-2; 7 positions match TRBD1. This sequence was found in an adult in good health. The sample here was peripheral blood, taken on day 0 of AZD1222 vaccination. The DNA for the CDR3 is TGTGCCAGCATCCGAGTAGGGGGCAATGGCTACACCTTC. Residues: CASIRVGGNGYTF.